The T cell receptor (beta chain) described here comes from a study of blood T cell repertoires in COVID-19. Looking at the study overall: PBMCs, B-cell-depleted T cells, or T cells were the source of the cDNA or gDNA that made up the material.

In germline, CDR1 is SGHKS, CDR2 YYEKEE (reference sequence). V lost 4 bases, J lost 0 bases, and 10 bases lay in between. The CDR3 is 14 amino acids. Authors' processing steps: Quantification of nucleated cells was approximated via reference gene primer amplification. The repertoire was sequenced with immunoSEQ multiplex PCR; TCRdb's copy has only in-frame clones and lacks some. V, J and clone size are taken as reported in that table, and D and trimming were inferred from the DNA itself. The profile covers 150,000 to 200,000 clones, with approximately 88% appearing a single time and approximately 9.4% taken by the ten largest.

This TCR was sampled from a woman aged 18-29 years who had recovered from COVID-19. The sample taken for sequencing was PBMCs or T cells enriched from blood (not recorded which). The chain uses TRBV5-5 and TRBJ1-2; D gene ambiguous. The CDR3 spells CASSAQNSNYGYTF. CDR3 nucleotide sequence: TGTGCCAGCAGCGCACAGAATTCTAACTATGGCTACACCTTC.